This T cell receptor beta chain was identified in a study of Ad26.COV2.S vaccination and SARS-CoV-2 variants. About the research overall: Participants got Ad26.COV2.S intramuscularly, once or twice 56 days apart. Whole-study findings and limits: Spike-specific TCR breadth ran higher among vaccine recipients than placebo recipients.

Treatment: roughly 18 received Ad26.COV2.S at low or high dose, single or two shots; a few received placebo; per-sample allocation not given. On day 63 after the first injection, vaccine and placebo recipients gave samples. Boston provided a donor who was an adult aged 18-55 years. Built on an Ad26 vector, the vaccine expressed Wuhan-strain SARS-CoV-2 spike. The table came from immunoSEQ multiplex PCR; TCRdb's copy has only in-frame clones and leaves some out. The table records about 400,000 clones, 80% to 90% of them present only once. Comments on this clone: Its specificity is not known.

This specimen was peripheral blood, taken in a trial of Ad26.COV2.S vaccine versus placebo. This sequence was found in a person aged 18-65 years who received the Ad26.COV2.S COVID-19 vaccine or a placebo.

The CDR3 reads CASSPEGELAGGEQYF. The CDR3 nucleotides are TGTGCCAGCAGCCCGGAGGGGGAACTAGCGGGAGGCGAGCAGTACTTC. The genes are TRBV5-4 and TRBJ2-7, with TRBD2 matching over 12 bases. After removal of 4 bases from V and 6 bases from J, the junction contained 11 bases not matched to a gene. The CDR3 consists of 16 residues. Germline-derived CDR1 and CDR2 are SGHNT and YYREEE (reference sequence).